This note documents a single T cell receptor (beta chain) sequence. Its specificity is unknown. This record belongs to a study of beta chain features in type 1 diabetes. Expressed TCRB transcripts were sequenced because the isolated RNA had all been reverse transcribed beforehand. The table came from immunoSEQ multiplex PCR; TCRdb's copy has only in-frame clones and leaves some out. The sample includes more than 300,000 clones, roughly an eighth of them seen just once. General study points: Still unanswered here is whether HLA type influences TCRB rearrangement. Shorter TCRB CDR3s, moderately but significantly so, were found in Type 1 diabetes patients in all four CD4+ subsets. The similarity of naive, central memory and Treg TCRB repertoires appeared greater among patients than among healthy donors.

V was trimmed by 2 bases and J by 6 bases, leaving 9 bases between them. Germline V CDR1 and CDR2: KGHSH, LQKENI. The CDR3 is made up of 13 amino acids. Sequenced sample: naive CD4+ T cells from blood. The sequence was collected from a woman aged 18 to 35 with type 1 diabetes. V and J are TRBV18 and TRBJ2-3, with D hard to call. The CDR3 nucleotides are TGTGCCAGCTCACCAGAGTTGCTCGATACGCAGTATTTT. It specifies CASSPELLDTQYF.